This T cell receptor (beta chain) was sequenced during a study of early stage breast cancer tumors (dated by TCRdb to between 2016 and 2019). For context, the study as a whole: Of the 15 or so invasive breast tumors, approximately 11 were found to be estrogen receptor-positive, progesterone receptor-positive and HER2-negative. About 65% of the 12 ER+/PR+/HER2- tumors were invasive ductal carcinomas, while the other four were invasive lobular carcinomas. A read coverage of roughly 10-fold per sample was achieved on average. Across all samples, some 2.8 million templates representing roughly 1 million unique clonotypes were detected. Paper-wide results and their limitations: Compared with adjacent normal breast tissue, tumors had higher clonality and around 2.7-fold greater T cell density. Enriched TCRB sequences shared across patients were mostly commonly generated sequences, unlikely to play an important role in the tumor microenvironment. Because the cohort was small, analysis by tumor subtype was not possible. Repertoires from blood and normal breast were more alike than repertoires from blood and tumor, and in about 85% of the 16 patients, comparing each tissue with blood separated tumor from normal. Sequencing bulk genomic DNA from unsorted cells could not capture chain pairing or functional markers like CD4, CD8 and FOXP3.

The cysteine opens and the phenylalanine closes a CDR3 of 15 amino acids. The DNA shown is the 45-base CDR3, in frame from base 1. From a lookup of the germline V gene (reference sequence), CDR1 and CDR2 are SEHNR and FQNEAQ. A distance of 17 bases separates the germline ends of V and J, which lose 1 base and 8 bases respectively. In regard to this clone: Its antigen is unknown. Per-base qualities were not stored, and no clone one base away is much larger.

Each sample was amplified in two independent genomic DNA replicates, using approximately 0.5 ug for blood and around 1.5 ug for tumor or normal breast. Following the manufacturer's instructions, the ImmunoSeq Intro kit was used to carry out TCRB sequencing on genomic DNA. The multiplex PCR ran for around 33 cycles using proprietary primers and spike-in control sequences for absolute quantification. Single-end 150-bp reads were used to sequence an 87-bp fragment covering the CDR3 and the flanking V and J genes. Seven samples, with two replicates for each sample, were multiplexed per lane of an Illumina MiSeq using version 3.0 chemistry. The authors' pipeline ran thus. The vendor's proprietary pipeline processed the raw data and merged both replicates into a single result for each sample. To define clonotypes, the study grouped productive rearrangements that shared the V-gene family, CDR3 amino acid sequence and J-gene segment. Clonality was computed as 1 minus the normalized Shannon entropy (Pielou evenness) of TCRB abundances. To estimate T cell density, the total number of templates was divided by the number of input cells, which was inferred from the amount of DNA input. Recon, run with its default parameters, was used to estimate overall repertoire diversity and clonality. Clonotypes with over 0.1% abundance in tumor and at least 32-fold higher abundance in tumor than in normal breast were defined as tumor-enriched. Not all clones reach the TCRdb copy of this immuneACCESS table, which keeps in-frame sequences only. Checked studies attribute under half of the gap to unresolved V genes and leave the rest unexplained. That table supplies the V and J calls and clone size; D and trimming were determined from the DNA. The sample table contains 20,000 to 25,000 clones; only one count was recorded for 70% to 80% of them. The ten top clones hold about 27% of the sample.

The study profiled bulk TCR beta-chain repertoires in matched peripheral blood, tumor and adjacent normal breast tissue taken from fewer than 20 patients with early-stage breast cancer. Before surgery, roughly 5-11 mL of whole blood was collected into EDTA tubes and then processed within 2 hours. Ficoll-Paque centrifugation in SepMate-50 tubes was used to isolate peripheral blood mononuclear cells. For storage in liquid nitrogen, PBMCs were cryopreserved as aliquots of 2 to 4 million cells in around 90% FBS with around 10% DMSO. The Qiagen AllPrep DNA/RNA Mini kit was used for genomic DNA extraction.

The TCR originated in a person in their sixties with breast cancer. The specimen was blood. This chain joins TRBV7-9 to TRBJ1-2; matching of 5 bases hints at TRBD1 as the D gene. The bases are TGTGCCAGCAGCTTAGTGGGACTTGGGGCAGGCGGCTACACCTTC. Its protein is CASSLVGLGAGGYTF.